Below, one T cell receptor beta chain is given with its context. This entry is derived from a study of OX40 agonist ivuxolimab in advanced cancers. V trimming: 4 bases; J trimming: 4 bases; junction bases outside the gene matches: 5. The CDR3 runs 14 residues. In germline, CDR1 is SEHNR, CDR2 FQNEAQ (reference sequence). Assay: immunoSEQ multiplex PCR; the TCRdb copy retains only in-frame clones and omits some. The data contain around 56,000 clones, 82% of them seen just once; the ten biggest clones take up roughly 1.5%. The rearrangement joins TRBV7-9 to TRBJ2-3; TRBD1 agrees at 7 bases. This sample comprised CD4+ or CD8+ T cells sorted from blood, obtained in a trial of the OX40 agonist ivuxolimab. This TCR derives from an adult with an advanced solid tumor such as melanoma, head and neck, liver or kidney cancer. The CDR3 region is CASSSTGSADTQYF. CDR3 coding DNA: TGTGCCAGCAGCTCGACAGGGTCAGCAGATACGCAGTATTTT.